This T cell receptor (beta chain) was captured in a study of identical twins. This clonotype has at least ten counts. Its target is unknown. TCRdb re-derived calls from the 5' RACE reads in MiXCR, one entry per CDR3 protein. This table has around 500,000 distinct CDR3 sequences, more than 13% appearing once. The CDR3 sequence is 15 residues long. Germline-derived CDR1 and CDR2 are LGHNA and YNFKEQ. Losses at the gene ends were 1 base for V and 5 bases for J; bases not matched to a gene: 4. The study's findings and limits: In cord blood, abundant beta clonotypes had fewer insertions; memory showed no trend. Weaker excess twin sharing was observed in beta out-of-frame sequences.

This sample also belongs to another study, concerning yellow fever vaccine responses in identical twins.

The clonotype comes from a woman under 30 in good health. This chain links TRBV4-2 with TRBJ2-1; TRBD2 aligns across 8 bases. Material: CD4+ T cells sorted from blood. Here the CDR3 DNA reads TGTGCCAGCAGCCAAGTTGGCGGGAGGAACAATGAGCAGTTCTTC. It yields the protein CASSQVGGRNNEQFF.